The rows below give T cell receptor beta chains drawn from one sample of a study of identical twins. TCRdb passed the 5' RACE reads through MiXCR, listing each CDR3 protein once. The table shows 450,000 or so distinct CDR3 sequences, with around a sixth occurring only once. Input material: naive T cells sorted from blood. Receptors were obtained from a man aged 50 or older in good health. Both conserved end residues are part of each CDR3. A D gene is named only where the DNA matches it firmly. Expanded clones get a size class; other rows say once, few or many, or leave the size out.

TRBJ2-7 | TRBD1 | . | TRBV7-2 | TGTGCCAGCAGCACATCCGGGACAGGGGACTACGAGCAGTACTTC | CASSTSGTGDYEQYF
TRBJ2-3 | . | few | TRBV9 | TGTGCCAGCAGCGTAGGGGTGGGCCGGTCGAGCACAGATACGCAGTATTTT | CASSVGVGRSSTDTQYF
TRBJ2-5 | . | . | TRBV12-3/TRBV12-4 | TGTGCCAGCAGTTTATATCTTAGGGGGGAAGGGCTCAAGGAAGAGACCCAGTACTTC | CASSLYLRGEGLKEETQYF
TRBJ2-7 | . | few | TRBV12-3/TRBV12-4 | TGTGCCAGCAGGGTAGGGGAGAAGTCCTACGAGCAGTACTTC | CASRVGEKSYEQYF
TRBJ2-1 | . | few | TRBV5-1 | TGCGCCAGCAGCCCCGGACTCTATCAGGTGAATGAGCAGTTCTTC | CASSPGLYQVNEQFF
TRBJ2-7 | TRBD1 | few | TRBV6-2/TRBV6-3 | TGTGCCAGCAGTAGGCGACAGGGGCCGTACGAGCAGTACTTC | CASSRRQGPYEQYF
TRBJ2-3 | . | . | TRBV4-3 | TGCGCCAGCAGCCCCGGTGTGTGGGGCACAGATACGCAGTATTTT | CASSPGVWGTDTQYF
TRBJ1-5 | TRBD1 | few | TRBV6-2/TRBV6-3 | TGTGCCAGCAGACGGACAGGGGTCGATAGCAATCAGCCCCAGCATTTT | CASRRTGVDSNQPQHF
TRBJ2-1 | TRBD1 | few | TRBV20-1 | TGCAGTGCAAAGACAGGGGGTCGTGAGCAGTTCTTC | CSAKTGGREQFF
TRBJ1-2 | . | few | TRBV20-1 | TGCAGTGCTCTTCATGGCCAGCATTATGGCTACACCTTC | CSALHGQHYGYTF
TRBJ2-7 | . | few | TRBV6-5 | TGTGCCAGCAGTTCCCCCGGGGGCAGCTCCTACGAGCAGTACTTC | CASSSPGGSSYEQYF
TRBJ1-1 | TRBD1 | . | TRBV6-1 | TGTGCCAGCACCCAGGGGGTTGGTACTGAAGCTTTCTTT | CASTQGVGTEAFF
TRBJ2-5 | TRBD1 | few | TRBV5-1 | TGCGCCAGCAGCTTGGACAGGGGGATGGAGACCCAGTACTTC | CASSLDRGMETQYF
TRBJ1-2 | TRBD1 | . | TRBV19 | TGTGCCAGTAGCAGTGGACAGGGATGGTATGGCTACACCTTC | CASSSGQGWYGYTF
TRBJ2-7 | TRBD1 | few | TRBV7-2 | TGTGCCAGCAGCTTAGGTGGGACAGGGGGCTCCTACGAGCAGTACTTC | CASSLGGTGGSYEQYF
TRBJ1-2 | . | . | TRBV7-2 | TGTGCCAGCAGCTTAGGCCCCAGGGGTTATCGCTACACCTTC | CASSLGPRGYRYTF
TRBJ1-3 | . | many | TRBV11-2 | TGTGCCAGCAGAGATAGCTCTGGAAACACCATATATTTT | CASRDSSGNTIYF
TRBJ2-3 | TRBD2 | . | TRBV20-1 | TGCAGTGCTAGACCGGAGCGGGGAGATACGCAGTATTTT | CSARPERGDTQYF
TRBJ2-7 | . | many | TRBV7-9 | TGTGCCAGCAGCACAAATCCTCTCCGGGACAAAACCTACGAGCAGTACTTC | CASSTNPLRDKTYEQYF
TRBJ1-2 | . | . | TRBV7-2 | TGTGCCAGCAGCCCCCGGTTGGGCGGCTACACCTTC | CASSPRLGGYTF
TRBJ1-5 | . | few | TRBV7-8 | TGTGCCAGCAGCCCCGCAGGGTTTGGAAATCAGCCCCAGCATTTT | CASSPAGFGNQPQHF
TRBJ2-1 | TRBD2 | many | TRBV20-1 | TGCAGTGCTCGTCGACTAGCGGGAGGTGGATATGAGCAGTTCTTC | CSARRLAGGGYEQFF
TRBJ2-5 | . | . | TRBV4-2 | TGTGCCAGCAGCCAAGTGTCCGGCGGAGAGACCCAGTACTTC | CASSQVSGGETQYF